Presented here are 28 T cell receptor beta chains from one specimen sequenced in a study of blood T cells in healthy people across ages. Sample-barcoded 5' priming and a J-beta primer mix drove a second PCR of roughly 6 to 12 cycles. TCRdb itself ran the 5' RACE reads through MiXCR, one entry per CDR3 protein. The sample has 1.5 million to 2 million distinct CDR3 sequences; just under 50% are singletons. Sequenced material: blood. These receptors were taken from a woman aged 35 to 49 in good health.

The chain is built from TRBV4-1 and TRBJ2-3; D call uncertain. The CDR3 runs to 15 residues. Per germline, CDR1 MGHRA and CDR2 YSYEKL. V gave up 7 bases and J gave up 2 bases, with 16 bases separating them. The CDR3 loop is CASIPRASPTDTQYF. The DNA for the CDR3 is TGCGCCAGCATTCCACGGGCCAGCCCCACAGATACGCAGTATTTT.

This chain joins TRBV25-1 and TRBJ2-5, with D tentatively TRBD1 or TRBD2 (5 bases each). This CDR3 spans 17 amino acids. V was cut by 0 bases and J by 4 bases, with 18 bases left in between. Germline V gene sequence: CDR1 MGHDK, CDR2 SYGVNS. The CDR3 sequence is CASSEYTGVRGAETQYF. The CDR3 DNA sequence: TGTGCCAGCAGTGAATATACGGGCGTGAGGGGAGCAGAGACCCAGTACTTC.

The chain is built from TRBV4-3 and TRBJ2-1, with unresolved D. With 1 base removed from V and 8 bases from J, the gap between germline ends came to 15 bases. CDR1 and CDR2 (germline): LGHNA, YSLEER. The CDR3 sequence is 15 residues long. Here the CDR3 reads CASSQGVGWADEQFF. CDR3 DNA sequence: TGCGCCAGCAGCCAAGGAGTGGGTTGGGCTGATGAGCAGTTCTTC.

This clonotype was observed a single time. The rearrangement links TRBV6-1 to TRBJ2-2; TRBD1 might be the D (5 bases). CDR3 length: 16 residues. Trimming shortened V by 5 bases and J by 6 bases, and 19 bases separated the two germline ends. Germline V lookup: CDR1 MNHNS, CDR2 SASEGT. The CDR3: CASSPGPQGASGELFF. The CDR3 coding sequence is TGTGCCAGCAGTCCCGGCCCGCAGGGCGCCTCCGGGGAGCTGTTTTTT.

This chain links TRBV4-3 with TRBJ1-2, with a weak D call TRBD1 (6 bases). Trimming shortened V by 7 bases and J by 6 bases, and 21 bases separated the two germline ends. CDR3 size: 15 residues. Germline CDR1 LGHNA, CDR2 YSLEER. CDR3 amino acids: CASNHLKGGGDGYTF. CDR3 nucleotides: TGCGCCAGCAACCATCTAAAGGGTGGGGGCGATGGCTACACCTTC.

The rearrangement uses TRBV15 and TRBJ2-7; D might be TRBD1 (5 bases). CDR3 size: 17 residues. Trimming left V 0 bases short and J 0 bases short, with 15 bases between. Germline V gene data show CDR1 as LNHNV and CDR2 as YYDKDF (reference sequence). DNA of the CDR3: TGTGCCACCAGCAGAGATCCTGGGGCCCTTAGCTCCTACGAGCAGTACTTC. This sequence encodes CATSRDPGALSSYEQYF.

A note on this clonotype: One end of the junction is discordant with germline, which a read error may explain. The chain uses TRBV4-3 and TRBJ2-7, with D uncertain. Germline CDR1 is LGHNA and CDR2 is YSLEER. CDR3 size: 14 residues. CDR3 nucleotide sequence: TGCGCCGGCAGCCTCACGATAGGTGGCTACGAGCAGTACTTC. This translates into CAGSLTIGGYEQYF.

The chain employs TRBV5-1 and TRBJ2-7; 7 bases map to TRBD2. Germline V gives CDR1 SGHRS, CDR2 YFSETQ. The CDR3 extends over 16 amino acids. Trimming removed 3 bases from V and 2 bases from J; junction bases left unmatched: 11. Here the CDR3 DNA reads TGCGCCAGCAGCTGGGGGGGTGGAGGAATTACCTACGAGCAGTACTTC. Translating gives CASSWGGGGITYEQYF.

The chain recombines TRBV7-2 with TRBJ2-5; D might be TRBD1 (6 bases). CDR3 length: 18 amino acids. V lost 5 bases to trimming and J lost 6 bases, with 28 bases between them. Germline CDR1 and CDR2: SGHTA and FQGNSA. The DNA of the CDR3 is TGTGCCAGCAGCCCATCACAGGGTGCAAAAGGAGCAAAAAAGACCCAGTACTTC. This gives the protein CASSPSQGAKGAKKTQYF.

The CDR3 sequence is CSARRTGGTDEQFF. The DNA for the CDR3 is TGCAGTGCTAGGAGGACAGGAGGGACCGATGAGCAGTTCTTC. This sequence joins TRBV20-1 and TRBJ2-1; D might be TRBD1 (7 bases). Germline CDR1 reads DFQATT; CDR2 reads SNEGSKA (reference sequence). V was cut by 3 bases and J by 8 bases, with 17 bases left in between. The CDR3 covers 14 residues.

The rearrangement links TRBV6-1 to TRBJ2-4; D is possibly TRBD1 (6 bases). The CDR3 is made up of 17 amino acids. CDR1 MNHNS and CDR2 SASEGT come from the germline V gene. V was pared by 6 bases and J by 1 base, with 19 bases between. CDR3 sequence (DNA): TGTGCCAGCAGCCTCGCCAGGGGTTATACGGCCAAAAACATTCAGTACTTC. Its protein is CASSLARGYTAKNIQYF.

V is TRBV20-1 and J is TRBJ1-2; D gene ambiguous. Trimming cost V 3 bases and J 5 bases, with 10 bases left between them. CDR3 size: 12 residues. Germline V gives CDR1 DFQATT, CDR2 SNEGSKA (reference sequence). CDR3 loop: CSASGQIYGYTF. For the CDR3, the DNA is TGCAGTGCTAGTGGCCAGATTTATGGCTACACCTTC.

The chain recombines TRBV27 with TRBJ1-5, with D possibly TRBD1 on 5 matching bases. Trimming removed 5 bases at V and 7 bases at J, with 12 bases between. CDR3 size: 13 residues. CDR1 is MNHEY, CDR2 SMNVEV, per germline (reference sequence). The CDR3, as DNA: TGTGCCAGCAGTGTATTGGGGGGACAGCCCCAGCATTTT. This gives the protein CASSVLGGQPQHF.

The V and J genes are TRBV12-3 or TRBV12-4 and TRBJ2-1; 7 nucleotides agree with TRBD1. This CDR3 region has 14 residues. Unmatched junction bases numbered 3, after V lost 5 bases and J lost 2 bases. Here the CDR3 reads CASSMGQPYNEQFF. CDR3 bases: TGTGCCAGCAGTATGGGACAGCCCTACAATGAGCAGTTCTTC.

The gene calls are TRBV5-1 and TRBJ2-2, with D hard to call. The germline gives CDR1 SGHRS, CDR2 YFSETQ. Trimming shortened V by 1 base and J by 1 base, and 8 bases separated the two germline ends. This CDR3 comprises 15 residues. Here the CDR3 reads CASSLRQQNTGELFF. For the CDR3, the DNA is TGCGCCAGCAGCTTGAGGCAGCAGAACACCGGGGAGCTGTTTTTT. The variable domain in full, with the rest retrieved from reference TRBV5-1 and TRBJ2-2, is KAGVTQTPRYLIKTRGQQVTLSCSPISGHRSVSWYQQTPGQGLQFLFEYFSETQRNKGNFPGRFSGRQFSNSRSEMNVSTLELGDSALYLCASSLRQQNTGELFFGEGSRLTVL.

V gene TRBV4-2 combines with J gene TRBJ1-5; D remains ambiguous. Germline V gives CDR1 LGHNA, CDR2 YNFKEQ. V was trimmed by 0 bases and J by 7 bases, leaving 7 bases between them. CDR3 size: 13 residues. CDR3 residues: CASSQEDDQPQHF. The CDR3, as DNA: TGTGCCAGCAGCCAAGAAGATGACCAGCCCCAGCATTTT.

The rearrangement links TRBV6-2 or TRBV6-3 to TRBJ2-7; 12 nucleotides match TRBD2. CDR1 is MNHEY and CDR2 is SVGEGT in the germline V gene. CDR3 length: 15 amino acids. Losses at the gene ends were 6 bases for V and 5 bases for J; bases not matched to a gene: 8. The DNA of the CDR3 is TGTGCCAGCAGGCCCGGACTAGCGGGGTCCCACGAGCAGTACTTC. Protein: CASRPGLAGSHEQYF.

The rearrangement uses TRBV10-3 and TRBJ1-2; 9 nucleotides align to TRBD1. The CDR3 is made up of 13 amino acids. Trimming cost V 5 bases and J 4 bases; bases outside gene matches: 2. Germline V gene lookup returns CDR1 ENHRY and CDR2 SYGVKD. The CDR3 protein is CAISQGQGYGYTF. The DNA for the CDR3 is TGTGCCATCAGTCAGGGACAGGGCTATGGCTACACCTTC.

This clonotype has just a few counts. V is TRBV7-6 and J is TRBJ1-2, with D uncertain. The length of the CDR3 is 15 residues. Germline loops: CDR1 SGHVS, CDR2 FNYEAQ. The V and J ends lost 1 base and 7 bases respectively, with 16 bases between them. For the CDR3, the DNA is TGTGCCAGCAGCTTAGGGCCCGCAAGGGAGGTTGGCTACACCTTC. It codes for CASSLGPAREVGYTF.

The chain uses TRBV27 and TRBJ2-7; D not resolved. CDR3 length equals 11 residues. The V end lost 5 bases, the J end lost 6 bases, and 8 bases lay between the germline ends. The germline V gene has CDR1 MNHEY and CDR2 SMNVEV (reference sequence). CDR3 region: CASSPAFEQYF. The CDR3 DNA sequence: TGTGCCAGCAGTCCCGCTTTCGAGCAGTACTTC.

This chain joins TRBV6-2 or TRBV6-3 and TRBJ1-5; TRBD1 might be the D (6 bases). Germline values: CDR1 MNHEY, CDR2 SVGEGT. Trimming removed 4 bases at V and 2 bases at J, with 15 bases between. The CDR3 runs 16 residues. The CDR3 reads CASSSRTALGNQPQHF. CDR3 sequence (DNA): TGTGCCAGCAGTTCCCGGACAGCCCTAGGCAATCAGCCCCAGCATTTT.

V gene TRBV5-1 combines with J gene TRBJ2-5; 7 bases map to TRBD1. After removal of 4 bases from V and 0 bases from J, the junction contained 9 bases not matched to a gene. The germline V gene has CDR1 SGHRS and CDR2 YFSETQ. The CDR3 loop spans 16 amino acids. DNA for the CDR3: TGCGCCAGCAGCAATGGACCGGGACAGTACCAAGAGACCCAGTACTTC. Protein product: CASSNGPGQYQETQYF.

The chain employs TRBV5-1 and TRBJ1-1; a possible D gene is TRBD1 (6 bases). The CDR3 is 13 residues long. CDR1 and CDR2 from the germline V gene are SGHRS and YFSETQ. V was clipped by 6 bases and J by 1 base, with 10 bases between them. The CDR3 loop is CASMGGANTEAFF. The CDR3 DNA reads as TGCGCCAGCATGGGGGGCGCGAACACTGAAGCTTTCTTT.

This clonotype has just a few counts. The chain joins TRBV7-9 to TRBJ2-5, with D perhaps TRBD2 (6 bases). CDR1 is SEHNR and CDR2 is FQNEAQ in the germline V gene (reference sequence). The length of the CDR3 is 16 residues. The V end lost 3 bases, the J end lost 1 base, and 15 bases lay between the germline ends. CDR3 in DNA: TGTGCCAGCAGCTTGCAACCACGGACTACCCAAGAGACCCAGTACTTC. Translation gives CASSLQPRTTQETQYF.

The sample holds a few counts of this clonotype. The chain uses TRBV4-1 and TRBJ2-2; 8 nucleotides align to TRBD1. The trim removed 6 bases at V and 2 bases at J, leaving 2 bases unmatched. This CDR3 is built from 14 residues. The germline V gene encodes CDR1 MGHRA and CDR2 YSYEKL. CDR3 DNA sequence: TGCGCCAGCAGTGGGACAGGCAACACCGGGGAGCTGTTTTTT. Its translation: CASSGTGNTGELFF.

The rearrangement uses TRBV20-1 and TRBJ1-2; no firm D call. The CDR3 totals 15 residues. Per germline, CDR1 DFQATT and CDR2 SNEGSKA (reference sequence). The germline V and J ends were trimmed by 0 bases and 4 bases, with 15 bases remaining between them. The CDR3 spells CSARDSSRSGYGYTF. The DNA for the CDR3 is TGCAGTGCTAGAGATTCCTCGAGGTCAGGCTATGGCTACACCTTC.

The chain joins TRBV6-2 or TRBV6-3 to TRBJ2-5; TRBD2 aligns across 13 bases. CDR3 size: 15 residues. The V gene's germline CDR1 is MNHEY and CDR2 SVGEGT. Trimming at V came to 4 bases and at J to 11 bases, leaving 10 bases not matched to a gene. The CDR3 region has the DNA TGTGCCAGCAGTTGGACTAGCGGGGGCTACAATGAGCAGTACTTC. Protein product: CASSWTSGGYNEQYF.

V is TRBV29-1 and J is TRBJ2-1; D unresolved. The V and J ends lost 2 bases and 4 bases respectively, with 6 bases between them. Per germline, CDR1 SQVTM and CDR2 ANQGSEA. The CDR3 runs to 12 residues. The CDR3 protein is CSVENIYNEQFF. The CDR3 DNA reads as TGCAGCGTTGAAAACATTTACAATGAGCAGTTCTTC.